Listed here are 27 T cell receptor beta chains from one sample, sequenced in a study of shared clonotypes between healthy human individuals. Generated by immunoSEQ multiplex PCR, the TCRdb table keeps only in-frame clones and is missing some. In the table there are millions of clones, more than 90% of which are singletons. The sequenced material came from naive CD4+ T cells sorted from blood. Subset given: CD45RA+ positively selected. These receptors came from a young man in good health.

The V gene is TRBV15, the J gene TRBJ2-7; TRBD1 is a possible D gene (5 bases). CDR1 and CDR2 (germline): LNHNV, YYDKDF (reference sequence). This CDR3 spans 15 amino acids. V dropped 0 bases and J dropped 3 bases, with 12 bases sitting between them. Written as DNA, the CDR3 is TGTGCCACCAGCAGAGAATCGGCAGGACACTACGAGCAGTACTTC. Amino acids: CATSRESAGHYEQYF.

This clone came up a few times. The chain links TRBV15 to TRBJ1-1; D is perhaps TRBD1 (6 bases). Trimming cost V 5 bases and J 6 bases, with 16 bases left between them. CDR1 is LNHNV, CDR2 YYDKDF, per germline (reference sequence). The CDR3 is made up of 14 amino acids. The CDR3 protein is CATSGRDKFAEAFF. The DNA of the CDR3 is TGTGCCACCAGCGGAAGGGACAAATTTGCTGAAGCTTTCTTT.

The rearrangement uses TRBV19 and TRBJ2-4, with D possibly being TRBD1 (5 bases). The CDR3 has 19 amino acids. Per the germline V gene, CDR1 is LNHDA and CDR2 is SQIVND (reference sequence). V was shortened by 7 bases and J by 0 bases, with 25 bases between the two germline ends. CDR3 protein: CASTFTVVQGHIAKNIQYF. The CDR3, as DNA: TGTGCCAGTACTTTCACAGTCGTGCAGGGCCACATAGCCAAAAACATTCAGTACTTC. The whole variable domain, filled in from reference TRBV19 and TRBJ2-4, reads DGGITQSPKYLFRKEGQNVTLSCEQNLNHDAMYWYRQDPGQGLRLIYYSQIVNDFQKGDIAEGYSVSREKKESFPLTVTSAQKNPTAFYLCASTFTVVQGHIAKNIQYFGAGTRLSVL.

The V gene is TRBV2, the J gene TRBJ2-7; no definite D call. The CDR3 totals 13 residues. V lost 3 bases and J lost 0, with 6 bases in between. Germline V CDR1 and CDR2: SNHLY, FYNNEI. Here the CDR3 reads CASSDHGSYEQYF. CDR3 in DNA: TGTGCCAGCAGTGATCACGGCTCCTACGAGCAGTACTTC.

The V and J genes are TRBV5-1 and TRBJ2-1; D tentatively reads TRBD1 or TRBD2 (5 bases each). Trimming removed 4 bases from V and 3 bases from J, with 8 bases in between. Germline-derived CDR1 and CDR2 are SGHRS and YFSETQ. This CDR3 has 13 amino acids. CDR3 nucleotide sequence: TGCGCCAGCAGCGTGGGGGACTACAATGAGCAGTTCTTC. As protein: CASSVGDYNEQFF.

The rearrangement joins TRBV2 to TRBJ2-1; 8 bases agree with TRBD2. This CDR3 comprises 15 residues. J gave up 9 bases and V 5 bases, and 12 bases lay outside the gene matches. Germline V lookup: CDR1 SNHLY, CDR2 FYNNEI. The CDR3 sequence is CASSSPGTRGSEQFF. DNA of the CDR3: TGTGCCAGCAGTTCCCCCGGGACTAGGGGTAGTGAGCAGTTCTTC.

This chain uses TRBV2 with TRBJ1-5; D is unresolved. Germline lookup yields CDR1 SNHLY and CDR2 FYNNEI. V dropped 5 bases and J dropped 1 base, with 12 bases sitting between them. This CDR3 spans 15 amino acids. CDR3 DNA: TGTGCCAGCAGTAGAGAACCTGGCAGCAATCAGCCCCAGCATTTT. Translation: CASSREPGSNQPQHF.

The chain joins TRBV4-2 to TRBJ2-1, with TRBD2 matching over 7 bases. The trim removed 2 bases at V and 0 bases at J, leaving 10 bases unmatched. The CDR3 has 18 residues. Per germline, CDR1 LGHNA and CDR2 YNFKEQ. In DNA form, the CDR3 reads TGTGCCAGCAGCCAACAAACTAGCGCCGACACCTCCTACAATGAGCAGTTCTTC. It yields the protein CASSQQTSADTSYNEQFF.

A single count supports this clone. The chain has TRBV10-3 and TRBJ2-5; D may correspond to TRBD1 or TRBD2 (5 bases each). The length of the CDR3 is 14 residues. Trimming removed 4 bases from V and 2 bases from J, with 11 bases in between. Germline-derived CDR1 and CDR2 are ENHRY and SYGVKD. CDR3: CAISARDHQETQYF. The DNA for the CDR3 is TGTGCCATCAGTGCCAGGGACCATCAAGAGACCCAGTACTTC.

V gene TRBV6-1 combines with J gene TRBJ2-7; D is unclear. CDR1 is MNHNS and CDR2 is SASEGT in the germline V gene. The ends were cut back, 10 bases at V and 3 bases at J, with 19 bases in the middle. There are 14 residues in the CDR3. This CDR3 reads CATIRQPPVYEQYF. The CDR3 coding sequence is TGTGCCACCATCAGACAACCGCCAGTCTACGAGCAGTACTTC.

The chain couples TRBV7-2 to TRBJ2-3; D is unclear. This CDR3 has 18 amino acids. Germline CDR1 and CDR2: SGHTA and FQGNSA. V lost 4 bases, J lost 0 bases, and 20 bases lay in between. The CDR3 DNA follows: TGTGCCAGCAGCTCCCGGCTGACTCTATTAGCTAGCACAGATACGCAGTATTTT. This codes for CASSSRLTLLASTDTQYF.

Comment on this clone: The same CDR3 arises from other DNA sequences in this sample as well. The rearrangement joins TRBV18 to TRBJ2-7, with D uncertain. The germline V gene encodes CDR1 KGHSH and CDR2 LQKENI. The V end lost 2 bases, the J end lost 2 bases, and 7 bases lay between the germline ends. The CDR3 is 13 amino acids. DNA of the CDR3: TGTGCCAGCTCACCAGGCGGAACCTACGAGCAGTACTTC. Translated, it gives CASSPGGTYEQYF.

This clone was detected only once. This rearrangement joins TRBV28 to TRBJ1-1, with D uncertain. The V gene lost 4 bases and the J gene lost 10 bases, with 22 bases spanning the gap. The CDR3 extends over 15 amino acids. The germline CDR1 and CDR2 sequences are MDHEN and SYDVKM. In nucleotides, the CDR3 is TGTGCCAGCAGTTCCCCGTCTTTGTCCGGGCTGGTAGCTTTCTTT. Residues: CASSSPSLSGLVAFF.

This clone was counted a single time. The V gene is TRBV7-9, the J gene TRBJ2-3; D ambiguous. This CDR3 contains 12 residues. Germline V CDR1 and CDR2: SEHNR, FQNEAQ (reference sequence). V was pared by 5 bases and J by 0 bases, with 3 bases between. The CDR3 nucleotides are TGTGCCAGCAGCATAAGCACAGATACGCAGTATTTT. It encodes CASSISTDTQYF. The complete variable domain, with remaining parts taken from reference TRBV7-9 and TRBJ2-3, reads DTGVSQNPRHKITKRGQNVTFRCDPISEHNRLYWYRQTLGQGPEFLTYFQNEAQLEKSRLLSDRFSAERPKGSFSTLEIQRTEQGDSAMYLCASSISTDTQYFGPGTRLTVL.

The rearrangement links TRBV12-5 to TRBJ1-1; D gene uncertain. Germline-derived CDR1 and CDR2 are LGHNT and FRNRAP. This CDR3 has 15 amino acids. Trimming took 5 bases from V and 6 from J, leaving 19 bases between them. For the CDR3, the DNA is TGTGCTAGTGGTCTCAATTTGGTTTTTCTCTCTGAAGCTTTCTTT. It codes for CASGLNLVFLSEAFF.

A note on this clone: The sample carries other DNA sequences with the same CDR3. The chain links TRBV5-1 to TRBJ2-3; D ambiguous. Germline CDR1 is SGHRS and CDR2 is YFSETQ. Trimming cost V 0 bases and J 1 base, with 6 bases left between them. This CDR3 has 14 residues. The DNA of the CDR3 is TGCGCCAGCAGCTTGGGAGAGGGCACAGATACGCAGTATTTT. Its translation: CASSLGEGTDTQYF.

The gene calls are TRBV5-4 and TRBJ1-3; 8 nucleotides line up with TRBD1. There are 18 residues in the CDR3. In germline, CDR1 is SGHNT, CDR2 YYREEE (reference sequence). V lost 3 bases to trimming and J lost 0 bases; unmatched junction nucleotides: 11. CDR3 nucleotides: TGTGCCAGCAGCTCACCGCTTACAGGGGGGGCCTCTGGAAACACCATATATTTT. As protein: CASSSPLTGGASGNTIYF.

The chain links TRBV30 to TRBJ2-5, with 8 bases lining up with TRBD1. The ends lost 3 bases at V and 4 bases at J; junction bases unmatched: 10. Per the germline V gene, CDR1 is GTSNPN and CDR2 is SVGIG (reference sequence). There are 15 residues in the CDR3. CDR3 protein: CAWRAGGWTGETQYF. CDR3 DNA: TGTGCCTGGAGGGCAGGGGGCTGGACGGGAGAGACCCAGTACTTC. Filled out from reference TRBV30 and TRBJ2-5, the complete variable domain reads SQTIHQWPATLVQPVGSPLSLECTVEGTSNPNLYWYRQAAGRGLQLLFYSVGIGQISSEVPQNLSASRPQDRQFILSSKKLLLSDSGFYLCAWRAGGWTGETQYFGPGTRLLVL.

V is TRBV19 and J is TRBJ2-7, with 10 bases aligning to TRBD1. Germline CDR1 is LNHDA and CDR2 is SQIVND (reference sequence). There are 14 residues in the CDR3. Germline trimming cut 6 bases from V and 5 bases from J; bases unmatched to any gene: 7. CDR3 nucleotide sequence: TGTGCCAGTAGCCTACGGGACAGGGGACACGAGCAGTACTTC. Protein product: CASSLRDRGHEQYF.

This clone showed up just once. Other DNA sequences in this sample translate to the same CDR3. The chain has TRBV20-1 and TRBJ1-1, with D maybe TRBD1 (6 bases). CDR1 and CDR2 (germline): DFQATT, SNEGSKA (reference sequence). Trimming left V 2 bases short and J 6 bases short, with 7 bases between. CDR3 length: 11 amino acids. The DNA for the CDR3 is TGCAGTGCTAGAAAGGGGGCTGAAGCTTTCTTT. Its translation is CSARKGAEAFF.

A word on this clone: Other DNA variants within this sample encode the same CDR3. The chain links TRBV5-1 to TRBJ2-3; D may be TRBD2 (6 bases). Trimming stripped 2 bases from V and 1 base from J, with 11 bases between. The germline gives CDR1 SGHRS, CDR2 YFSETQ. The CDR3 spans 15 residues. CDR3 residues: CASSFGGSRTDTQYF. The CDR3 nucleotides read TGCGCCAGCAGCTTCGGGGGTAGCCGCACAGATACGCAGTATTTT.

The chain combines TRBV5-6 with TRBJ1-5; D gene ambiguous. Trimming left V 4 bases short and J 0 bases short, with 11 bases between. The CDR3 totals 15 residues. Germline CDR1 and CDR2: SGHDT and YYEEEE. CDR3 DNA: TGTGCCAGCAGCCGCGGGTTGAGTAGCAATCAGCCCCAGCATTTT. This codes for CASSRGLSSNQPQHF.

This clone was recorded once. The chain employs TRBV7-2 and TRBJ1-1; D is possibly TRBD1 (5 bases). V lost 8 bases and J 0 bases, leaving 16 bases between the germline ends. Germline loops: CDR1 SGHTA, CDR2 FQGNSA. The CDR3 contains 15 residues. The CDR3 nucleotides are TGTGCCAGCGGGACGGCTCGGACGGTGAACACTGAAGCTTTCTTT. Encoded protein: CASGTARTVNTEAFF.

The chain is built from TRBV10-2 and TRBJ2-3, with 8 positions matching TRBD1. This CDR3 is 16 amino acids long. After removal of 6 bases from V and 2 bases from J, the junction contained 10 bases not matched to a gene. Germline V gene lookup returns CDR1 WSHSY and CDR2 SAAADI. The DNA for the CDR3 is TGCGCCAGCAGGGATTGGGACAGGAAGAACACAGATACGCAGTATTTT. It is translated as CASRDWDRKNTDTQYF.

The genes are TRBV7-3 and TRBJ2-1; D may be TRBD1 (5 bases). V was clipped by 6 bases and J by 7 bases, with 13 bases between them. The CDR3 covers 13 residues. The germline V gene has CDR1 SGHTA and CDR2 FQGTGA. CDR3 DNA: TGTGCCAGCAGTCAGGGTAAAGAGAATGAGCAGTTCTTC. This sequence encodes CASSQGKENEQFF. The whole variable domain, remainder taken from reference TRBV7-3 and TRBJ2-1, is GAGVSQTPSNKVTEKGKYVELRCDPISGHTALYWYRQSLGQGPEFLIYFQGTGAADDSGLPNDRFFAVRPEGSVSTLKIQRTERGDSAVYLCASSQGKENEQFFGPGTRLTVL.

Turning to this clone: This CDR3 is also generated by other DNA sequences in the sample. This chain joins TRBV6-1 and TRBJ2-3, with D hard to call. Germline V gene lookup returns CDR1 MNHNS and CDR2 SASEGT. There are 14 residues in the CDR3. Trimming cost V 2 bases and J 5 bases, with 11 bases left between them. CDR3 amino acids: CASSERRERDTQYF. The CDR3 region has the DNA TGTGCCAGCAGTGAAAGGCGCGAGAGAGATACGCAGTATTTT.

The V call is TRBV18, the J call TRBJ2-2, with 10 bases fitting TRBD1. Per germline, CDR1 KGHSH and CDR2 LQKENI. The CDR3 contains 15 residues. V lost 2 bases, J lost 7 bases, and 4 bases stayed unmatched. The CDR3 loop is CASSPSTGGHGELFF. CDR3 DNA sequence: TGTGCCAGCTCACCATCGACAGGGGGCCACGGGGAGCTGTTTTTT.